Below are 27 T cell receptor beta chains sequenced from a single sample in a study of identical twins listed by TCRdb under 2016. Library preparation was by 5' RACE. TCRdb names Illumina HiSeq 2000 as the instrument used. TCRdb redid the processing of the public reads, applying fastp at Q25 and MiXCR, and retained in-frame beta chains. Every entry covers one CDR3 protein and lists the most common genes and DNA from its rows. The sample profile shows hundreds of thousands of distinct CDR3 sequences; about 20% of them were found once. Around 12% of the sample is taken by the ten largest. The same specimen was also included in a second study, on T cells expressing NK-cell markers.

Specimen: PBMCs. The receptors originated from a young woman in good health.

This clonotype was found a few times. This chain uses TRBV12-3 or TRBV12-4 with TRBJ1-5; possible D gene TRBD1, 5 bases. The CDR3 has 13 amino acids. V was shortened by 5 bases and J by 7 bases, with 12 bases between the two germline ends. This chain's CDR3 is CASSPLGVQPQHF. CDR3 nucleotide sequence: TGTGCCAGCAGTCCCCTAGGGGTCCAGCCCCAGCATTTT.

The chain carries TRBV5-1 and TRBJ1-5, with TRBD1 as a possible D gene (5 bases). Deletions cut 0 bases from V and 7 bases from J, with 14 bases between. Per germline, CDR1 SGHRS and CDR2 YFSETQ. The CDR3 is made up of 15 amino acids. CDR3 coding DNA: TGCGCCAGCAGCTTGGTCGGGGGACGGGAACAGCCCCAGCATTTT. Translation gives CASSLVGGREQPQHF.

The table lists this clonotype with many counts. The chain links TRBV6-5 to TRBJ2-7; 7 bases align to TRBD1. The germline CDR1 and CDR2 sequences are MNHEY and SVGAGI. The CDR3 contains 13 residues. Trimming took 0 bases from V and 6 from J; bases not matched to a gene: 2. CDR3 coding DNA: TGTGCCAGCAGTTACTCTTCAGGGGGCGAGCAGTACTTC. It codes for CASSYSSGGEQYF.

The chain couples TRBV27 to TRBJ2-5, with no clear D. The CDR3 is 13 residues long. Trimming stripped 8 bases from V and 4 bases from J, with 14 bases between. Germline V gives CDR1 MNHEY, CDR2 SMNVEV (reference sequence). CDR3 sequence reads: CASRPPAGETQYF. As DNA, the CDR3 is TGTGCCAGCCGACCCCCGGCCGGAGAGACCCAGTACTTC.

This rearrangement joins TRBV10-3 to TRBJ2-7, with 9 bases that match TRBD1. After removal of 7 bases from V and 2 bases from J, the junction contained 6 bases not matched to a gene. Germline lookup yields CDR1 ENHRY and CDR2 SYGVKD. CDR3 length: 14 amino acids. This chain's CDR3 is CAITGQGSPYEQYF. For the CDR3, the DNA is TGTGCCATCACTGGACAGGGGAGCCCCTACGAGCAGTACTTC.

The chain joins TRBV7-2 to TRBJ2-1; D perhaps matches TRBD2 (5 bases). Trimming pared 1 base from V and 3 bases from J, leaving 13 bases between. The CDR3 contains 16 residues. CDR1 and CDR2 from the germline V gene are SGHTA and FQGNSA. The CDR3 region is CASSLEVNRGYNEQFF. CDR3 DNA: TGTGCCAGCAGCTTAGAGGTAAATCGGGGCTACAATGAGCAGTTCTTC. The whole variable domain, remainder taken from reference TRBV7-2 and TRBJ2-1, is GAGVSQSPSNKVTEKGKDVELRCDPISGHTALYWYRQSLGQGLEFLIYFQGNSAPDKSGLPSDRFSAERTGGSVSTLTIQRTQQEDSAVYLCASSLEVNRGYNEQFFGPGTRLTVL.

This clonotype turned up a few times. The rearrangement joins TRBV11-2 to TRBJ2-7; D is possibly TRBD1 (5 bases). The CDR3 runs 14 residues. Trimming removed 1 base at V and 3 bases at J, with 10 bases between. Germline CDR1 is SGHAT and CDR2 is FQNNGV. In DNA, the CDR3 is TGTGCCAGCAGCTTAGTTTTAACAGGCTACGAGCAGTACTTC. It is translated as CASSLVLTGYEQYF.

The chain carries TRBV11-2 and TRBJ2-1, with TRBD2 matching 8 bases. Germline V gene sequence: CDR1 SGHAT, CDR2 FQNNGV. The CDR3 consists of 15 residues. J was trimmed by 5 bases and V by 5 bases; bases with no gene match: 8. The CDR3 sequence: CASSLDSGSHNEQFF. The DNA for the CDR3 is TGTGCCAGCAGCCTCGACAGCGGGAGCCACAATGAGCAGTTCTTC.

V gene TRBV29-1 combines with J gene TRBJ2-2; maybe TRBD1 (5 bases). The CDR3 extends over 13 amino acids. CDR1 and CDR2 from the germline V gene are SQVTM and ANQGSEA. The ends were cut back, 4 bases at V and 0 bases at J, with 6 bases in the middle. For the CDR3, the DNA is TGCAGCGTTGGACAGCCGAACACCGGGGAGCTGTTTTTT. It specifies CSVGQPNTGELFF.

This clonotype was counted only a few times. This chain joins TRBV6-1 and TRBJ2-7, with D perhaps being TRBD1 or TRBD2 (5 bases each). V was pared by 6 bases and J by 1 base, with 13 bases between. Germline-derived CDR1 and CDR2 are MNHNS and SASEGT. The CDR3 consists of 14 residues. The CDR3 bases are TGTGCCAGCAGCGCCGGGACCCGTTCCTACGAGCAGTACTTC. Translating it yields CASSAGTRSYEQYF.

Here the CDR3 DNA reads TGTGCCAGCAGCTTGGCCGGTTATGGGGGACTAGCGGAGCCCGGGGAGTACTTC. This codes for CASSLAGYGGLAEPGEYF. The genes are TRBV5-6 and TRBJ2-7; TRBD2 aligns across 11 bases. Germline assignment: CDR1 SGHDT and CDR2 YYEEEE. The CDR3 length is 18 residues. The J segment lost 11 bases and the V segment lost 0 bases, leaving 19 bases of the junction unmatched.

This clonotype occurred many times. CDR3 protein: CASSLAGGEETQYF. CDR3 nucleotide sequence: TGCGCCAGCAGCTTGGCCGGTGGAGAAGAGACCCAGTACTTC. The chain joins TRBV5-1 to TRBJ2-5; D is ambiguous. With 0 bases removed from V and 3 bases from J, the gap between germline ends came to 9 bases. Germline V gives CDR1 SGHRS, CDR2 YFSETQ. The CDR3 spans 14 residues.

This clonotype has a count of ten or more. The genes are TRBV12-3 or TRBV12-4 and TRBJ2-4, with 12 bases identical to TRBD2. The V segment lost 5 bases and the J segment 10 bases; nucleotides outside the gene matches: 6. The CDR3 length is 14 residues. In DNA, the CDR3 is TGTGCCAGCAGTGCTAGCGGGGGGGCGGTAATTCAGTACTTC. This codes for CASSASGGAVIQYF.

The V gene is TRBV20-1, the J gene TRBJ1-4, with a weak D call TRBD1 (5 bases). The germline V gene has CDR1 DFQATT and CDR2 SNEGSKA (reference sequence). The CDR3 loop spans 11 amino acids. The CDR3 is CRAGAGEKLFF. In DNA form, the CDR3 reads TGCAGGGCCGGGGCTGGGGAAAAACTGTTTTTT.

V and J are TRBV6-5 and TRBJ1-2; possible D gene TRBD1, 5 bases. Looked up from germline, CDR1 is MNHEY and CDR2 is SVGAGI. This CDR3 is 13 amino acids long. V was cut by 6 bases and J by 2 bases, with 10 bases left in between. This chain's CDR3 is CASSHRSNYGYTF. CDR3 nucleotides: TGTGCCAGCAGCCACAGGAGCAACTATGGCTACACCTTC.

The chain is built from TRBV6-2 or TRBV6-3 and TRBJ2-5; tentatively, D is TRBD2 (6 bases). The CDR3 has 16 residues. CDR1 is MNHEY, CDR2 SVGEGT, per germline. Deletions cut 7 bases from V and 1 base from J, with 19 bases between. The CDR3 nucleotides are TGTGCCAGCACCTACCCAGCGGAGGGGTTCCAAGAGACCCAGTACTTC. Translating gives CASTYPAEGFQETQYF.

This clonotype was counted a few times. This chain links TRBV18 with TRBJ2-3, with D uncertain. Germline loops: CDR1 KGHSH, CDR2 LQKENI. There are 14 residues in the CDR3. Trimming took off 2 bases at V and 0 bases at J, with 6 bases between the two ends. This CDR3 is CASSPWVSTDTQYF. CDR3 nucleotide sequence: TGTGCCAGCTCACCATGGGTCAGCACAGATACGCAGTATTTT.

The chain employs TRBV15 and TRBJ1-1; the match to TRBD1 covers 7 bases. From germline, CDR1 is LNHNV and CDR2 YYDKDF (reference sequence). This CDR3 region has 16 residues. V lost 7 bases, J lost 4 bases, and 15 bases stayed unmatched. The CDR3 DNA is TGTGCCACCACAAAGATTCTACAGGGGTACATCACTGAAGCTTTCTTT. Translated, it gives CATTKILQGYITEAFF.

The V and J genes are TRBV5-8 and TRBJ2-1, with TRBD2 matching 11 bases. The CDR3 spans 15 residues. V lost 2 bases, J lost 11 bases, and 9 bases stayed unmatched. In germline, CDR1 is SGHTS, CDR2 YDEGEE. CDR3 in amino acids: CASSLGTSGFSKQFF. CDR3 DNA sequence: TGTGCCAGCAGCTTAGGGACTAGCGGTTTCTCAAAGCAGTTCTTC.

The chain combines TRBV29-1 with TRBJ1-2; 7 positions match TRBD1. After removal of 4 bases from V and 1 base from J, the junction contained 3 bases not matched to a gene. Germline CDR1 reads SQVTM; CDR2 reads ANQGSEA. CDR3 size: 13 residues. This CDR3 is CSVVGQSNYGYTF. Here the CDR3 DNA reads TGCAGCGTTGTGGGACAGAGTAACTATGGCTACACCTTC.

The sample holds a few counts of this clonotype. This rearrangement joins TRBV27 to TRBJ2-1; 7 bases are shared with TRBD2. V was pared by 5 bases and J by 3 bases, with 10 bases of the junction left unmatched. Germline CDR1 is MNHEY and CDR2 is SMNVEV (reference sequence). The CDR3 sequence is 16 residues long. The CDR3 DNA is TGTGCCAGCAGTCCCAACATCCAGCGGGGCTACAATGAGCAGTTCTTC. Encoded protein: CASSPNIQRGYNEQFF.

The chain has TRBV7-7 and TRBJ1-6; no clear D. This CDR3 has 13 amino acids. The germline gives CDR1 SSHAT, CDR2 FNYEAQ (reference sequence). Trimming took off 0 bases at V and 8 bases at J, with 5 bases between the two ends. As DNA, the CDR3 is TGTGCCAGCAGCTTAGCCATGGATTCACCCCTCCACTTT. This translates into CASSLAMDSPLHF.

V and J are TRBV7-2 and TRBJ1-2, with unresolved D. Germline V gene data show CDR1 as SGHTA and CDR2 as FQGNSA. The CDR3 extends over 13 amino acids. The germline V and J ends were trimmed by 3 bases and 1 base, with 6 bases remaining between them. This chain's CDR3 is CASSFKSNYGYTF. The CDR3 DNA sequence: TGTGCCAGCAGCTTCAAGAGTAACTATGGCTACACCTTC.

This chain connects TRBV20-1 to TRBJ2-1; possibly TRBD2 for D (6 bases). CDR1 is DFQATT and CDR2 is SNEGSKA in the germline V gene (reference sequence). The CDR3 covers 13 residues. Trimming took off 5 bases at V and 9 bases at J, with 17 bases between the two ends. The CDR3 sequence: CSARGLRELEQFF. CDR3 DNA: TGCAGTGCTCGGGGACTCAGAGAACTTGAGCAGTTCTTC.

The CDR3 loop reads CASSFRFGGYTF. In DNA, the CDR3 is TGTGCCAGCAGCTTTCGATTCGGGGGCTACACCTTC. The chain is built from TRBV7-8 and TRBJ1-2; D gene unclear. Deletions cut 3 bases from V and 8 bases from J, with 10 bases between. Germline CDR1 and CDR2: SGHVS and FQNEAQ. This CDR3 has 12 amino acids.

In its sample, this clonotype was seen a few times. The chain uses TRBV7-2 and TRBJ1-4; no clear D. The V gene lost 1 base and the J gene lost 7 bases, with 10 bases spanning the gap. The germline CDR1 and CDR2 sequences are SGHTA and FQGNSA. There are 14 residues in the CDR3. CDR3 DNA sequence: TGTGCCAGCAGCTTAGAAGTCGCCGTTGAAAAACTGTTTTTT. Its protein product is CASSLEVAVEKLFF.

The CDR3 reads CASSQAQGSSYEQYF. Here the CDR3 DNA reads TGTGCCAGCAGCCAAGCCCAGGGAAGCTCCTACGAGCAGTACTTC. The V call is TRBV14, the J call TRBJ2-7; a weak D match, TRBD1 (5 bases). The CDR3 covers 15 residues. Germline loops: CDR1 SGHDN, CDR2 FVKESK. Trimming took 1 base from V and 0 from J, leaving 10 bases between them.